This T cell receptor (beta chain) was found in a study of T cell clonotyping in hematopoietic cell transplantation. Findings of the study overall: Without cell sorting, CD4 versus CD8 contributions remain unresolved.

Produced via immunoSEQ multiplex PCR; TCRdb's table is partial and in-frame only. This table holds around 12,000 clones, almost 50% found once. By share, this clone counts as medium-sized (0.01 to 0.1%). Antigen: not known. The same CDR3 arises from other DNA sequences in this sample as well. Looked up from germline, CDR1 is ENHRY and CDR2 is SYGVKD. The CDR3 length is 11 residues. Deletions cut 2 bases from V and 5 bases from J, with 3 bases between. V usage is TRBV10-3 and J usage is TRBJ2-5; D is unclear. The sequenced sample was peripheral blood mononuclear cells. The source of this sequence is a man aged 45 to 65 in good health. Some clones in this sample may be carry-over from other donors' samples. The CDR3 sequence is CAISERETQYF. DNA for the CDR3: TGTGCCATCAGTGAGAGGGAGACCCAGTACTTC.